This T cell receptor beta chain comes out of a study of shared clonotypes between healthy human individuals. Overall study findings and caveats: Sampling used blood alone; tissue repertoires probably differ.

This CDR3 contains 14 residues. J lost 2 bases, V lost 7 bases, and 4 bases had no gene match. Germline CDR1 reads MDHEN; CDR2 reads SYDVKM. Deep-level running was used for the assay. The repertoire was sequenced with immunoSEQ multiplex PCR; TCRdb's copy has only in-frame clones and lacks some. The data show 2.3 million or so clones, approximately 95% seen once. In regard to this clone: Its antigen remains unknown.

Sequences were obtained from naive CD4+ T cells from PBMCs. The subset denotes: CD45RA+ positively selected. The chain carries TRBV28 and TRBJ1-3; 8 bases are a match to TRBD1. The receptor comes from a man between 18 and 29 years old in good health. Some clones in this sample may be carry-over from other donors' samples. The CDR3 sequence: CASTQTGAGNTIYF. CDR3 bases: TGTGCCAGCACCCAGACAGGGGCTGGAAACACCATATATTTT.